This TCR beta chain stems from a study of cytomegalovirus exposure and HLA in healthy donors. General study results and limits: Overall, approximately 150 TCR beta chains were annotated as cytomegalovirus-associated.

The donors were members of the validation cohort comprising 120 subjects, separate from the approximately 670-subject first cohort. V shed 0 bases, J shed 2 bases, and the junction held 4 bases outside the gene matches. CDR1 and CDR2 from the germline V gene are SGHRS and YFSETQ. The CDR3 loop spans 17 amino acids. Assay: immunoSEQ multiplex PCR; the TCRdb copy retains only in-frame clones and omits some. Of 200,000 to 250,000 clones detected, 83% appear once; the ten largest clones hold around 5.4%. Of note for this clone: The antigen is not known.

Sequencing was done on a sample of PBMCs. This TCR came from a woman aged 18-30 years in good health and CMV-seronegative. The chain carries TRBV5-1 and TRBJ2-1, with 11 bases aligning to TRBD2. CDR3 nucleotides: TGCGCCAGCAGCTTGGTGGTAGCGGGGGGGACCTACAATGAGCAGTTCTTC. Protein sequence: CASSLVVAGGTYNEQFF.